Reported below is one TCR beta chain. Per the original methods: By means of reference gene primer amplification, nucleated cell counts were estimated. Sequenced by immunoSEQ multiplex PCR; TCRdb stores in-frame clones only, minus some. V, J and clone size reflect that table, while D and trimming were determined from the DNA. The sample comprises nearly 350,000 clones, about 90% of which are singletons, and about 7.3% rests with the top ten. One Seattle source followed patients from active infection through their disease course. This sample is drawn from a study of blood T cell repertoires in COVID-19. The overall study: PBMCs, B-cell-depleted T cells, or T cells were the source of the cDNA or gDNA that made up the material.

Sequenced material: peripheral blood. The clonotype comes from a woman aged 70-85 years with COVID-19, enrolled during active disease.

DNA for the CDR3: TGTGCCAGCAGCTTCCCCACAGCGGGGCCTGACAATGAGCAGTTCTTC. This sequence encodes CASSFPTAGPDNEQFF. The chain has TRBV7-2 and TRBJ2-1; 7 bases are shared with TRBD2. With V trimmed by 3 bases and J by 5 bases, 10 bases remained unmatched. Germline CDR1 SGHTA, CDR2 FQGNSA. The CDR3 sequence is 16 residues long.